The clone carrying this TCR beta chain has just a few counts. Its antigen is currently unknown. Using its own MiXCR run on the 5' RACE reads, TCRdb lists one record per CDR3 protein. The repertoire holds tens of thousands of distinct CDR3 sequences, about 19% seen once, with under 3.5% in the top ten. The ends were cut back, 2 bases at V and 2 bases at J, with 15 bases in the middle. The germline CDR1 and CDR2 sequences are MDHEN and SYDVKM. The CDR3 runs to 17 residues. Points from the study as a whole: Tumor memory CD4+ T cell TCR gene usage clustered with blood and lymph node memory CD4+ cells and lymph node naive CD4+ cells.

The sample consisted of naive CD4+ T cells sorted from a lymph node. The subset was: naive CD4+ T cells, CD4+CD45RA+CD25-. V usage is TRBV28 and J usage is TRBJ2-2; D may be TRBD2 (5 bases). The source is a female donor with breast cancer. CDR3 DNA sequence: TGTGCCAGCAGTTTACCCACGAGGGTAGCAAACACCGGGGAGCTGTTTTTT. Translation: CASSLPTRVANTGELFF. Looking up the rest from reference TRBV28 and TRBJ2-2 gives the full variable domain: DVKVTQSSRYLVKRTGEKVFLECVQDMDHENMFWYRQDPGLGLRLIYFSYDVKMKEKGDIPEGYSVSREKKERFSLILESASTNQTSMYLCASSLPTRVANTGELFFGEGSRLTVL.